These 30 T cell receptor beta chains were sequenced from one sample in a study of cytomegalovirus exposure and HLA in healthy donors. 60 Vbeta and 13 Jbeta primers were used in PCR. The data were produced by immunoSEQ multiplex PCR, yet TCRdb's version contains in-frame clones alone and is incomplete. The table lists approximately 220,000 clones, 75% to 80% of them singletons, with around 2% in the top ten. Sequenced input: PBMCs. The origin of the receptors is a man between 18 and 35 years old in good health and CMV-seronegative.

This clone was seen a single time. CDR3 protein: CASSQGTSGRNEQFF. The DNA of the CDR3 is TGTGCCAGCTCCCAAGGGACTAGCGGGAGAAATGAGCAGTTCTTC. The V gene is TRBV18, the J gene TRBJ2-1, with 14 bases lining up with TRBD2. Per germline, CDR1 KGHSH and CDR2 LQKENI. J lost 7 bases, V lost 6 bases, and 5 bases had no gene match. This CDR3 is 15 amino acids long.

This chain uses TRBV25-1 with TRBJ2-2, with 9 positions matching TRBD1. Germline assignment: CDR1 MGHDK and CDR2 SYGVNS. V was pared by 7 bases and J by 4 bases, with 13 bases of the junction left unmatched. The length of the CDR3 is 17 residues. CDR3 DNA: TGTGCCAGCACCCAGGCTGGGGGACAGGGAGTCACCGGGGAGCTGTTTTTT. Its translation is CASTQAGGQGVTGELFF.

The chain combines TRBV6-6 with TRBJ1-4; 7 nucleotides agree with TRBD1. Germline V gene sequence: CDR1 MNHNY, CDR2 SVGAGI (reference sequence). The CDR3 is 15 residues long. With V trimmed by 7 bases and J by 4 bases, 9 bases remained unmatched. The CDR3 loop is CASTDRQGDNEKLFF. The DNA of the CDR3 is TGTGCCAGCACCGACCGGCAGGGGGATAATGAAAAACTGTTTTTT.

The chain is built from TRBV5-6 and TRBJ2-1; D not resolved. CDR1 and CDR2 from the germline V gene are SGHDT and YYEEEE. The CDR3 covers 15 residues. Between the trimmed V and J ends, which lost 4 bases and 9 bases, there was a span of 20 bases. In nucleotides, the CDR3 is TGTGCCAGCAGCCAATCCCACCCGTTGCTGAGTGAGCAGTTCTTC. This sequence encodes CASSQSHPLLSEQFF.

The chain uses TRBV25-1 and TRBJ2-6; the D gene is possibly TRBD1 (5 bases). Deletions cut 5 bases from V and 2 bases from J, with 13 bases between. The CDR3 contains 16 residues. Germline lookup yields CDR1 MGHDK and CDR2 SYGVNS. The CDR3 DNA is TGTGCCAGCAGTACGGCCCAGGGTACTGGGGCCAACGTCCTGACTTTC. Translation: CASSTAQGTGANVLTF.

This chain connects TRBV10-3 to TRBJ2-2; D is uncertain. The CDR3 runs to 16 residues. The germline V and J ends were trimmed by 2 bases and 0 bases, with 10 bases remaining between them. Germline CDR1 reads ENHRY; CDR2 reads SYGVKD. CDR3 bases: TGTGCCATCAGTGAGAGTGGTCGGTCGAACACCGGGGAGCTGTTTTTT. It encodes CAISESGRSNTGELFF.

The DNA for the CDR3 is TGTGCCAGCAGCAGGGGCTCCTACGAGCAGTACTTC. This codes for CASSRGSYEQYF. The J gene is TRBJ2-7, the V gene TRBV11-3, with a tentative D call TRBD1 (5 bases). The germline V gene has CDR1 SGHNT and CDR2 YENEEA. The germline V and J ends were trimmed by 5 bases and 0 bases, with 5 bases remaining between them. The CDR3 extends over 12 amino acids.

The V and J genes are TRBV7-2 and TRBJ2-5, with 11 bases fitting TRBD2. Germline values: CDR1 SGHTA, CDR2 FQGNSA. V lost 6 bases, J lost 9 bases, and 12 bases stayed unmatched. CDR3 length: 15 residues. The CDR3 spells CASSSSGGPQVPQYF. The CDR3 bases are TGTGCCAGCAGTTCTAGCGGGGGGCCTCAGGTCCCCCAGTACTTC.

This clone showed up just once. The rearrangement links TRBV28 to TRBJ2-7; 9 bases match TRBD1. V shed 8 bases, J shed 3 bases, and the junction held 5 bases outside the gene matches. The CDR3 has 13 amino acids. Germline-derived CDR1 and CDR2 are MDHEN and SYDVKM. The CDR3 bases are TGTGCCAGCCAACCGGGACAGGGCTACGAGCAGTACTTC. Translated: CASQPGQGYEQYF. Looking up the rest from reference TRBV28 and TRBJ2-7 gives the full variable domain: DVKVTQSSRYLVKRTGEKVFLECVQDMDHENMFWYRQDPGLGLRLIYFSYDVKMKEKGDIPEGYSVSREKKERFSLILESASTNQTSMYLCASQPGQGYEQYFGPGTRLTVT.

The chain couples TRBV7-9 to TRBJ2-3; TRBD2 matches 9 bases. Trimming at V came to 5 bases and at J to 2 bases, leaving 11 bases not matched to a gene. The germline CDR1 and CDR2 sequences are SEHNR and FQNEAQ (reference sequence). CDR3 length: 17 residues. CDR3 sequence reads: CASSPGRSGRTTDTQYF. DNA of the CDR3: TGTGCCAGCAGCCCCGGCCGGAGCGGGAGGACCACAGATACGCAGTATTTT.

This rearrangement joins TRBV7-2 to TRBJ2-1, with D perhaps TRBD1 (6 bases). The CDR3 covers 17 residues. The germline CDR1 and CDR2 sequences are SGHTA and FQGNSA. V was clipped by 2 bases and J by 4 bases, with 18 bases between them. Here the CDR3 DNA reads TGTGCCAGCAGCTTACGGCACAGGGACACGTTTTACAATGAGCAGTTCTTC. It codes for CASSLRHRDTFYNEQFF. Supplemented by reference TRBV7-2 and TRBJ2-1, the full variable domain reads GAGVSQSPSNKVTEKGKDVELRCDPISGHTALYWYRQSLGQGLEFLIYFQGNSAPDKSGLPSDRFSAERTGGSVSTLTIQRTQQEDSAVYLCASSLRHRDTFYNEQFFGPGTRLTVL.

The chain uses TRBV11-2 and TRBJ2-5, with TRBD1 identical over 9 bases. The CDR3 has 14 amino acids. Germline V CDR1 and CDR2: SGHAT, FQNNGV. Trimming at V came to 4 bases and at J to 5 bases, leaving 5 bases not matched to a gene. Here the CDR3 reads CASSSQTGGETQYF. The CDR3, as DNA: TGTGCCAGCAGCTCCCAGACAGGGGGTGAGACCCAGTACTTC.

A remark on this clone: Other DNA sequences from this sample encode an identical CDR3 as well. The V call is TRBV5-1, the J call TRBJ1-5; perhaps TRBD1 as D (5 bases). Trimming removed 0 bases from V and 6 bases from J, with 10 bases in between. This CDR3 region has 14 residues. The V gene's germline CDR1 is SGHRS and CDR2 YFSETQ. CDR3 protein: CASSLVGGGQPQHF. CDR3 nucleotide sequence: TGCGCCAGCAGCTTGGTTGGGGGAGGTCAGCCCCAGCATTTT.

On this clone itself: The junction differs from germline at one of its ends, possibly a read error. This chain links TRBV7-9 with TRBJ2-7, with TRBD1 identical over 9 bases. Germline V gives CDR1 SEHNR, CDR2 FQNEAQ (reference sequence). CDR3 length: 15 amino acids. CDR3: CSSSDPGQGRNEQYF. CDR3 DNA: TGTTCCAGCAGCGATCCGGGACAGGGTAGGAACGAGCAGTACTTC.

CDR3: CASSPWTGEETEAFF. The CDR3 DNA follows: TGTGCCAGCAGTCCCTGGACAGGGGAGGAAACTGAAGCTTTCTTT. J is TRBJ1-1 and V is TRBV27; 9 bases map to TRBD1. The V and J ends lost 5 bases and 5 bases, in that order; junction bases with no gene match: 9. Germline V lookup: CDR1 MNHEY, CDR2 SMNVEV (reference sequence). This CDR3 has 15 residues.

V and J are TRBV7-6 and TRBJ2-1; 9 bases align to TRBD2. V shed 1 base and J 5 bases; nucleotides not matched to a gene: 6. The CDR3 covers 16 residues. Germline loops: CDR1 SGHVS, CDR2 FNYEAQ. In DNA, the CDR3 is TGTGCCAGCAGCTTAGAGGCGGGGGGGACTAACAATGAGCAGTTCTTC. Residues: CASSLEAGGTNNEQFF.

This chain connects TRBV15 to TRBJ1-6, with a possible D match to TRBD1 (6 bases). The V gene lost 5 bases and the J gene lost 12 bases, with 23 bases spanning the gap. The germline V gene encodes CDR1 LNHNV and CDR2 YYDKDF (reference sequence). This CDR3 is built from 16 residues. CDR3 loop: CATSGTITGSLLPLHF. The DNA for the CDR3 is TGTGCCACCAGCGGGACTATTACAGGGTCTCTGTTACCCCTCCACTTT.

This clone was recorded once. The chain uses TRBV6-1 and TRBJ1-1, with D tentatively TRBD1 (6 bases). The V and J ends lost 1 base and 8 bases respectively, with 11 bases between them. The CDR3 is 13 amino acids. Germline CDR1 reads MNHNS; CDR2 reads SASEGT. In DNA, the CDR3 is TGTGCCAGCAGTGAAGATCCACAGGGAGAAGCTTTCTTT. It translates to CASSEDPQGEAFF.

This clone was seen a single time. The chain couples TRBV28 to TRBJ2-4; 8 positions match TRBD1. Germline V gene lookup returns CDR1 MDHEN and CDR2 SYDVKM. This CDR3 has 15 amino acids. With V trimmed by 4 bases and J by 2 bases, 4 bases remained unmatched. The CDR3 reads CASSYDRGTKNIQYF. CDR3 nucleotides: TGTGCCAGCAGTTATGACAGGGGAACCAAAAACATTCAGTACTTC.

This chain uses TRBV7-2 with TRBJ2-3; no clear D. From germline, CDR1 is SGHTA and CDR2 FQGNSA. The CDR3 is 14 residues long. V lost 1 base to trimming and J lost 6 bases, with 11 bases between them. The CDR3 reads CASSLGGRGDTQYF. The CDR3 nucleotides are TGTGCCAGCAGCTTAGGCGGCCGAGGTGATACGCAGTATTTT. Full variable domain (outside the CDR3, taken from reference TRBV7-2 and TRBJ2-3): GAGVSQSPSNKVTEKGKDVELRCDPISGHTALYWYRQSLGQGLEFLIYFQGNSAPDKSGLPSDRFSAERTGGSVSTLTIQRTQQEDSAVYLCASSLGGRGDTQYFGPGTRLTVL.

This sequence joins TRBV18 and TRBJ1-1; D is unclear. V was cut by 0 bases and J by 1 base, with 9 bases left in between. The CDR3 is 15 residues long. In germline, CDR1 is KGHSH, CDR2 LQKENI. The CDR3 sequence: CASSPPGAQNTEAFF. The CDR3 region has the DNA TGTGCCAGCTCACCACCGGGCGCCCAGAACACTGAAGCTTTCTTT.

The genes are TRBV19 and TRBJ1-1; TRBD1 aligns across 8 bases. V lost 7 bases, J lost 8 bases, and 9 bases stayed unmatched. CDR3 length: 13 residues. CDR1 and CDR2 from the germline V gene are LNHDA and SQIVND (reference sequence). CDR3 bases: TGTGCCAGTACCGGGGACAGGAATTCCGAAGCTTTCTTT. It yields the protein CASTGDRNSEAFF. The full variable domain, in which reference TRBV19 and TRBJ1-1 provide the parts outside the CDR3, is DGGITQSPKYLFRKEGQNVTLSCEQNLNHDAMYWYRQDPGQGLRLIYYSQIVNDFQKGDIAEGYSVSREKKESFPLTVTSAQKNPTAFYLCASTGDRNSEAFFGQGTRLTVV.

Points on this clone: The sample contains more than one DNA sequence encoding this CDR3. This chain joins TRBV7-3 and TRBJ2-3; 7 nucleotides match TRBD2. The germline V gene encodes CDR1 SGHTA and CDR2 FQGTGA. This CDR3 region has 14 residues. J was trimmed by 1 base and V by 2 bases; bases with no gene match: 0. This CDR3 is CASSLAGGTDTQYF. The CDR3 region has the DNA TGTGCCAGCAGCTTAGCGGGAGGCACAGATACGCAGTATTTT.

This clone was seen only a few times. The chain uses TRBV19 and TRBJ2-3, with 14 bases aligning to TRBD2. This CDR3 contains 15 residues. Unmatched junction bases numbered 5, after V lost 8 bases and J lost 4 bases. Germline values: CDR1 LNHDA, CDR2 SQIVND (reference sequence). The CDR3 region is CASRRLAGGPDTQYF. For the CDR3, the DNA is TGTGCCAGTCGAAGACTAGCGGGGGGGCCAGATACGCAGTATTTT.

V gene TRBV7-8 combines with J gene TRBJ1-2, with D perhaps matching TRBD1 (5 bases). Germline V gene lookup returns CDR1 SGHVS and CDR2 FQNEAQ. With 1 base removed from V and 5 bases from J, the gap between germline ends came to 11 bases. The CDR3 is made up of 14 amino acids. This CDR3 reads CASSLGDYVYGYTF. Here the CDR3 DNA reads TGTGCCAGCAGCTTAGGGGACTACGTATATGGCTACACCTTC.

This chain joins TRBV19 and TRBJ1-1, with D unresolved. CDR1 and CDR2 from the germline V gene are LNHDA and SQIVND (reference sequence). Between the trimmed V and J ends, which lost 2 bases and 1 base, there was a span of 8 bases. The CDR3 totals 14 residues. The CDR3 DNA reads TGTGCCAGTAGTATACTTGGGCCGAACACTGAAGCTTTCTTT. It is translated as CASSILGPNTEAFF.

This chain links TRBV2 with TRBJ2-7, with TRBD1 matching over 7 bases. This CDR3 is 13 amino acids long. CDR1 is SNHLY, CDR2 FYNNEI, per germline. V lost 8 bases and J lost 1; bases outside the gene matches: 5. The CDR3: CASQTGMSYEQYF. The CDR3 coding sequence is TGTGCCAGCCAGACAGGGATGTCCTACGAGCAGTACTTC.

This clone has a single count. The chain employs TRBV7-6 and TRBJ2-5; TRBD2 matches at 8 bases. Unmatched junction bases numbered 10, after V lost 5 bases and J lost 5 bases. CDR1 and CDR2 (germline): SGHVS, FNYEAQ. The CDR3 is 15 residues long. CDR3: CASSISGVRSETQYF. In nucleotides, the CDR3 is TGTGCCAGCAGCATTAGCGGGGTTAGGTCGGAGACCCAGTACTTC. Based on the CDR3 plus reference TRBV7-6 and TRBJ2-5, the full variable domain is GAGVSQSPRYKVTKRGQDVALRCDPISGHVSLYWYRQALGQGPEFLTYFNYEAQQDKSGLPNDRFSAERPEGSISTLTIQRTEQRDSAMYRCASSISGVRSETQYFGPGTRLLVL.

V is TRBV18 and J is TRBJ1-1; tentatively, D is TRBD1 (5 bases). Trimming shortened V by 3 bases and J by 5 bases, and 13 bases separated the two germline ends. The CDR3 is 14 residues long. Looked up from germline, CDR1 is KGHSH and CDR2 is LQKENI. The CDR3 sequence: CASSPQGGETEAFF. CDR3 sequence (DNA): TGTGCCAGCTCACCGCAGGGAGGAGAAACTGAAGCTTTCTTT. Full variable domain (outside the CDR3, taken from reference TRBV18 and TRBJ1-1): NAGVMQNPRHLVRRRGQEARLRCSPMKGHSHVYWYRQLPEEGLKFMVYLQKENIIDESGMPKERFSAEFPKEGPSILRIQQVVRGDSAAYFCASSPQGGETEAFFGQGTRLTVV.

The rearrangement uses TRBV27 and TRBJ1-5, with 7 bases identical to TRBD1. Per germline, CDR1 MNHEY and CDR2 SMNVEV (reference sequence). This CDR3 is built from 16 residues. The trim removed 4 bases at V and 0 bases at J, leaving 6 bases unmatched. The CDR3 nucleotides are TGTGCCAGCAGTTCTTACAGGGGTGGTAGCAATCAGCCCCAGCATTTT. Translated, it gives CASSSYRGGSNQPQHF.